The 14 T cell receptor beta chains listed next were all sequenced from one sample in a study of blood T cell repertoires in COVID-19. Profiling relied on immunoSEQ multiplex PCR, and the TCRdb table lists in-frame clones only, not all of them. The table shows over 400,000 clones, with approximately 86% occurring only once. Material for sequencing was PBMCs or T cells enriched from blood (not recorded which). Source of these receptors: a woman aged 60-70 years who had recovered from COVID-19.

CDR3 loop: CASSVQGAREKLFF. CDR3 in DNA: TGTGCCAGCAGCGTACAGGGGGCTAGGGAAAAACTGTTTTTT. The V and J genes are TRBV11-2 and TRBJ1-4; TRBD1 aligns across 9 bases. Germline V gives CDR1 SGHAT, CDR2 FQNNGV. This CDR3 spans 14 amino acids. The V gene end was trimmed by 5 bases and the J gene end by 8 bases; junction bases not matched to a gene: 6.

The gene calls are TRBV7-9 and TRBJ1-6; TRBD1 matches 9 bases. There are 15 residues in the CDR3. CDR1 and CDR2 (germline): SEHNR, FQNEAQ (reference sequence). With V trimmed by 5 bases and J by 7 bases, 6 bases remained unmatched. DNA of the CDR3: TGTGCCAGCAGCGGGTACAGGGGGCGGAATTCACCCCTCCACTTT. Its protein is CASSGYRGRNSPLHF.

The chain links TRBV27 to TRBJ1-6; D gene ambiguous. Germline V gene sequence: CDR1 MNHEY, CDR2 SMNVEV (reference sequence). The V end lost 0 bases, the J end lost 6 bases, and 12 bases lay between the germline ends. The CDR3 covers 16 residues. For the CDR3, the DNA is TGTGCCAGCAGTTTATCCGCGGGAGGGAGTAATTCACCCCTCCACTTT. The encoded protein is CASSLSAGGSNSPLHF.

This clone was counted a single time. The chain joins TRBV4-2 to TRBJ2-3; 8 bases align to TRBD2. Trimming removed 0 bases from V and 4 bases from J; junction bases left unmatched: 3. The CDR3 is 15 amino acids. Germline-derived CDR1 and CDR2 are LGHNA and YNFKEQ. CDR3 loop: CASSQDQRGPDTQYF. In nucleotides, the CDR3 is TGTGCCAGCAGCCAAGACCAGCGGGGGCCAGATACGCAGTATTTT.

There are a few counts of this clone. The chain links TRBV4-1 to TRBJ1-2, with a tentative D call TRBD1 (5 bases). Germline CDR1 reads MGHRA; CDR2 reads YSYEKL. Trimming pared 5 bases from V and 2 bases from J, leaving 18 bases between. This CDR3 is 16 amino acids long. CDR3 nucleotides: TGCGCCAGCAGCACCCGTGTCGGGGGAACAAACTATGGCTACACCTTC. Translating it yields CASSTRVGGTNYGYTF.

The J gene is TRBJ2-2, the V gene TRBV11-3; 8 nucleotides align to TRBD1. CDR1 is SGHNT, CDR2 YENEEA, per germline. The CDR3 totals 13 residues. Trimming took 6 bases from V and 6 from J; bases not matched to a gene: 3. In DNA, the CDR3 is TGTGCCAGCAGGGCAGGGGGCGCCGGGGAGCTGTTTTTT. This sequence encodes CASRAGGAGELFF.

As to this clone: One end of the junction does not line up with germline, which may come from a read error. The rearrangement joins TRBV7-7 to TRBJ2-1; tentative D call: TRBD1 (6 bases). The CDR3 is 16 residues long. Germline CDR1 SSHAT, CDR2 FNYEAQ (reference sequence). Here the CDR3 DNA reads TGTGCTAGCAGCTTGGGACCGGGACCAGGGGCCAATGAGCAGTTCTTC. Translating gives CASSLGPGPGANEQFF.

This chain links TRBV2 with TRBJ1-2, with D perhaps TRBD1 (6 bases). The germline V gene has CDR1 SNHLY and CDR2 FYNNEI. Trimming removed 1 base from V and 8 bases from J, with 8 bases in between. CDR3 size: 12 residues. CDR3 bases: TGTGCCAGCAGTGAAGACAGGGAAGGCTACACCTTC. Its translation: CASSEDREGYTF. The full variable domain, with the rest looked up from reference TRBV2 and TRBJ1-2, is EPEVTQTPSHQVTQMGQEVILRCVPISNHLYFYWYRQILGQKVEFLVSFYNNEISEKSEIFDDQFSVERPDGSNFTLKIRSTKLEDSAMYFCASSEDREGYTFGSGTRLTVV.

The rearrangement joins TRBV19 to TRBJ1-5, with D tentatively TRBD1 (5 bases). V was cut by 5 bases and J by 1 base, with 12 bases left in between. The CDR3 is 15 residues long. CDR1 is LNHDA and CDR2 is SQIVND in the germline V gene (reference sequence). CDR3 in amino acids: CASSPGGGSNQPQHF. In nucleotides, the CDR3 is TGTGCCAGTAGTCCTGGGGGGGGAAGCAATCAGCCCCAGCATTTT. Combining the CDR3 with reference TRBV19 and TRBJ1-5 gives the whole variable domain DGGITQSPKYLFRKEGQNVTLSCEQNLNHDAMYWYRQDPGQGLRLIYYSQIVNDFQKGDIAEGYSVSREKKESFPLTVTSAQKNPTAFYLCASSPGGGSNQPQHFGDGTRLSIL.

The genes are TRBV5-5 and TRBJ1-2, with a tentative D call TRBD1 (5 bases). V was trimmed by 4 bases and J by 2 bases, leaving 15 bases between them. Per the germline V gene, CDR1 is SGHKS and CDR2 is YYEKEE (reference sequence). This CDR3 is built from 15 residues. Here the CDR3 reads CASSPGPTANYGYTF. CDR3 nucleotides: TGTGCCAGCAGCCCCGGCCCGACAGCGAACTATGGCTACACCTTC.

The chain's CDR3 is CASSPQTGGGSSPLHF. DNA of the CDR3: TGTGCCAGCTCACCTCAGACAGGGGGAGGGAGCTCACCCCTCCACTTT. This chain joins TRBV18 and TRBJ1-6, with 9 bases identical to TRBD1. The CDR3 loop spans 16 amino acids. CDR1 and CDR2 from the germline V gene are KGHSH and LQKENI. With 3 bases clipped from V and 10 bases from J, the junction kept 10 bases outside the gene matches.

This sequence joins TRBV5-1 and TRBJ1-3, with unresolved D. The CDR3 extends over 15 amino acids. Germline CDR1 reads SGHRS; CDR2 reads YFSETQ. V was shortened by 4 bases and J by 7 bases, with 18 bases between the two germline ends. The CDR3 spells CASSTVGLSSNTIYF. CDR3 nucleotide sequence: TGCGCCAGCAGCACTGTCGGGTTGTCTTCTAACACCATATATTTT.

Here the CDR3 reads CASSLEGRGPIGNTIYF. Here the CDR3 DNA reads TGTGCCAGCAGCTTAGAAGGAAGGGGGCCCATTGGAAACACCATATATTTT. The chain combines TRBV7-9 with TRBJ1-3; TRBD1 matches at 7 bases. Unmatched junction bases numbered 9, after V lost 1 base and J lost 3 bases. The CDR3 totals 17 residues. The germline V gene has CDR1 SEHNR and CDR2 FQNEAQ (reference sequence).

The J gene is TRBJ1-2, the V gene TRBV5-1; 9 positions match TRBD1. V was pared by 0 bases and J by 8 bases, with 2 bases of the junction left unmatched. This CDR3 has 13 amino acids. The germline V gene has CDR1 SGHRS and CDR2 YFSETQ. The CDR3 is CASSLVTGGGYTF. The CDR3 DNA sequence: TGCGCCAGCAGCTTGGTGACAGGGGGAGGCTACACCTTC. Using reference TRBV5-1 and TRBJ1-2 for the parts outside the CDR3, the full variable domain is KAGVTQTPRYLIKTRGQQVTLSCSPISGHRSVSWYQQTPGQGLQFLFEYFSETQRNKGNFPGRFSGRQFSNSRSEMNVSTLELGDSALYLCASSLVTGGGYTFGSGTRLTVV.